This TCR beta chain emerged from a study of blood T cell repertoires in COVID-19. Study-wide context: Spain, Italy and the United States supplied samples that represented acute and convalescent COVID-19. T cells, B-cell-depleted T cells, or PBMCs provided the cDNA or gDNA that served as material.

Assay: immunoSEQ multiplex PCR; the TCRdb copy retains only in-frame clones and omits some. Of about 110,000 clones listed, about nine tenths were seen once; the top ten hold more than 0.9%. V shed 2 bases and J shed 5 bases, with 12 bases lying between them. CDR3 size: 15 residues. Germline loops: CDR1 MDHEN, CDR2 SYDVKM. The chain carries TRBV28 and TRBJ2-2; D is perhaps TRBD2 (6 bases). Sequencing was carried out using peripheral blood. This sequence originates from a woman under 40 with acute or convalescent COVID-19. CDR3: CASSLNRGETGELFF. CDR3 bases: TGTGCCAGCAGTTTAAACCGCGGGGAAACCGGGGAGCTGTTTTTT. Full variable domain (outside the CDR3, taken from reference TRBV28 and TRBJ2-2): DVKVTQSSRYLVKRTGEKVFLECVQDMDHENMFWYRQDPGLGLRLIYFSYDVKMKEKGDIPEGYSVSREKKERFSLILESASTNQTSMYLCASSLNRGETGELFFGEGSRLTVL.